One and the same sample provided the 3 T cell receptor beta chains below, sequenced in a study of T cell responses to AZD1222 COVID-19 vaccine. Method: immunoSEQ multiplex PCR; TCRdb's copy keeps in-frame clones and lacks some. The repertoire includes approximately 75,000 clones, around 87% of them detected once, and roughly 18% sits in the top ten. Here the sequenced sample was peripheral blood, taken 28 days after the second AZD1222 dose. The receptors were gathered from an adult who received the AZD1222 COVID-19 vaccine.

The chain carries TRBV5-1 and TRBJ2-3; 7 bases are a match to TRBD2. The germline CDR1 and CDR2 sequences are SGHRS and YFSETQ. The CDR3 runs to 14 residues. J gave up 3 bases and V 4 bases, and 5 bases lay outside the gene matches. The CDR3 DNA follows: TGCGCCAGCAGCATTCTAGCGGAGACAGATACGCAGTATTTT. Translation: CASSILAETDTQYF.

This chain links TRBV2 with TRBJ2-7, with 7 bases lining up with TRBD1. The CDR3 has 14 residues. The V segment lost 4 bases and the J segment 3 bases; nucleotides outside the gene matches: 6. Germline V CDR1 and CDR2: SNHLY, FYNNEI. In DNA, the CDR3 is TGTGCCAGCAGTGTTTCGGACAGGATCTACGAGCAGTACTTC. Translating gives CASSVSDRIYEQYF.

This chain links TRBV19 with TRBJ1-2; D uncertain. Germline V gives CDR1 LNHDA, CDR2 SQIVND (reference sequence). Trimming removed 1 base at V and 7 bases at J, with 16 bases between. This CDR3 is built from 15 residues. CDR3 region: CASSIGTVDYGGYTF. CDR3 bases: TGTGCCAGTAGTATAGGGACGGTTGACTATGGTGGCTACACCTTC.